This record concerns one T cell receptor (beta chain) sequence. This record comes from a study of human T cells and chemical hapten exposure. Turning to the study itself: During the approximately 23-week study period, patients had diphenylcyclopropenone applied to the scalp every week. Patients, predominantly female, presented with alopecia areata, totalis or universalis. Per-sample variation in TCR yield stemmed mainly from small pooled library volume differences.

Germline CDR1 reads LNHNV; CDR2 reads YYDKDF (reference sequence). There are 13 residues in the CDR3. V dropped 5 bases and J dropped 6; count of bases not matched to a gene: 5. As to time point: patch test 1, 2 weeks after DPC sensitization. Treatment specified: therapeutic diphenylcyclopropenone sensitization with weekly scalp DPC. Unfractionated whole blood yielded total RNA. TCRdb processed the RACE reads anew with MiXCR; each CDR3 protein has one entry. The sample includes some 52,000 distinct CDR3 sequences, roughly 9.6% of them seen just once. The receptor comes from a woman aged 40 to 50 with alopecia areata. Some clones in this sample may be carry-over from other donors' samples. Sequenced material: whole blood, taken in connection with sensitization to the hapten diphenylcyclopropenone (DPC). V and J are TRBV15 and TRBJ2-7; 9 nucleotides match TRBD1. CDR3 DNA: TGTGCCACCAGCGAAATACAGGGGGCCGAGCAGTACTTC. This gives the protein CATSEIQGAEQYF. Complete variable domain (other parts from reference TRBV15 and TRBJ2-7): DAMVIQNPRYQVTQFGKPVTLSCSQTLNHNVMYWYQQKSSQAPKLLFHYYDKDFNNEADTPDNFQSRRPNTSFCFLDIRSPGLGDTAMYLCATSEIQGAEQYFGPGTRLTVT.